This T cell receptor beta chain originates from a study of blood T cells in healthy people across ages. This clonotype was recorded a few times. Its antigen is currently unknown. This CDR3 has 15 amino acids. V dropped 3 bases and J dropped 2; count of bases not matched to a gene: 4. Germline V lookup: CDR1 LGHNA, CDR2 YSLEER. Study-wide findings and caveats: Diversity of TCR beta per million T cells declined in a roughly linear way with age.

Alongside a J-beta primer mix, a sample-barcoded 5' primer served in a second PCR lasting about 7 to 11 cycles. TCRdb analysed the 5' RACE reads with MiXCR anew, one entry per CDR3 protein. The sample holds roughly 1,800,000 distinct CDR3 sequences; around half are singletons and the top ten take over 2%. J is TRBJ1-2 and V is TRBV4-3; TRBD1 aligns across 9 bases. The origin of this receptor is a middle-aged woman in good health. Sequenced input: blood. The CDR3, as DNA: TGCGCCAGCAGCCACCGACAGGGGGTAAACTATGGCTACACCTTC. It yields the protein CASSHRQGVNYGYTF.